The entry below gives a single TCR beta chain sequence along with its context. What it recognizes is unknown. The record originates from a study of T cell responses to AZD1222 COVID-19 vaccine. Study results and limitations: Close to half of all spike-specific TCRs reportedly target regions of the variants that are unmutated. Spike-specific TCR breadth and depth both grew after two AZD1222 doses. Just a handful of AZD1222 recipients were seropositive at baseline. With dominance at 160-218 and 743-854, vaccine-associated CD4 TCRs spanned spike.

The protocol was immunoSEQ multiplex PCR, while the TCRdb copy is restricted to in-frame clones and leaves out a portion. The sample includes approximately 110,000 clones, about 85% of them seen just once. The V gene's germline CDR1 is MNHEY and CDR2 SVGAGI. The CDR3 extends over 12 amino acids. The V end was cut by 7 bases, the J end by 6 bases, with 10 bases between. The clonotype was recovered from an adult who received the AZD1222 COVID-19 vaccine. V is TRBV6-5 and J is TRBJ2-4; unclear D gene. Material: peripheral blood, obtained 28 days after the second AZD1222 dose. The CDR3 region is CASTQGTNIQYF. As DNA, the CDR3 is TGTGCCAGCACCCAAGGAACAAACATTCAGTACTTC.